Listed here is a single TCR beta chain. The table came from immunoSEQ multiplex PCR; TCRdb's copy has only in-frame clones and leaves some out. This sample has over 150,000 clones, with roughly 89% found just once. The sample is drawn from a study of control samples from healthy donors and cancer patients. This CDR3 has 16 amino acids. Per germline, CDR1 SEHNR and CDR2 FQNEAQ (reference sequence). Losses at the gene ends were 4 bases for V and 8 bases for J; bases not matched to a gene: 8. This chain links TRBV7-9 with TRBJ2-1; 13 bases line up with TRBD2. This sequence originates from a woman in her 50s in good health. The specimen was blood. The CDR3 loop reads CASSWRGGTSGDEQFF. The DNA of the CDR3 is TGTGCCAGCAGCTGGCGGGGGGGGACTAGCGGGGATGAGCAGTTCTTC.